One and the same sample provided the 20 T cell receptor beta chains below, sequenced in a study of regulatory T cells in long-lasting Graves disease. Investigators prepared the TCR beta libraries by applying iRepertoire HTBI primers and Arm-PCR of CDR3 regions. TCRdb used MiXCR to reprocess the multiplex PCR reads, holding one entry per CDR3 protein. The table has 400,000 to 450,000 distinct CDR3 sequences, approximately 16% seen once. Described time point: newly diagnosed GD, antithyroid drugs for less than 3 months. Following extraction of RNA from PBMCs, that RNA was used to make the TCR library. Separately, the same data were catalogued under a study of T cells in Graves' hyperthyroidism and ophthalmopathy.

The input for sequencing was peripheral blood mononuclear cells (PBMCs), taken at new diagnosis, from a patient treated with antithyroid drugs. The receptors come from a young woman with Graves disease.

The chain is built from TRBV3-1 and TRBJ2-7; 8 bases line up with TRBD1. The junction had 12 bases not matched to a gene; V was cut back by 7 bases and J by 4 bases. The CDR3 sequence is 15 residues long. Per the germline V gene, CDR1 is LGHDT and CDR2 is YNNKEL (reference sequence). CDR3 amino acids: CASTPVGQGAYEQYF. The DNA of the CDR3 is TGTGCCAGCACCCCCGTGGGGCAGGGGGCTTACGAGCAGTACTTC.

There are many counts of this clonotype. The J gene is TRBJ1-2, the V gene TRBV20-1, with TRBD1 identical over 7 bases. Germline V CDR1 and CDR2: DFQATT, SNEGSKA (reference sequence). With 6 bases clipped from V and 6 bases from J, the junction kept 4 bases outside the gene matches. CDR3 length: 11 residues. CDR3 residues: CSARGRDGYTF. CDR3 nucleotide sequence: TGCAGTGCAAGGGGGCGTGATGGCTACACCTTC.

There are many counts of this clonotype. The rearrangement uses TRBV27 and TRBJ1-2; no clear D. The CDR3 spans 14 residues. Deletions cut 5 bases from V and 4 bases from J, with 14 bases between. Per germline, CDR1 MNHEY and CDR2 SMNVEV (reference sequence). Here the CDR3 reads CASSPGTDPYGYTF. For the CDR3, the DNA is TGTGCCAGCAGTCCCGGAACAGATCCCTATGGCTACACCTTC.

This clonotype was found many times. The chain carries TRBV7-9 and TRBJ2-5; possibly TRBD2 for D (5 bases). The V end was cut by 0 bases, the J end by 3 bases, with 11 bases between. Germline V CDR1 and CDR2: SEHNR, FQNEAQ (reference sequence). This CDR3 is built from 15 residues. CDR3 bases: TGTGCCAGCAGCTTAGCTATGGGAGTAGAAGAGACCCAGTACTTC. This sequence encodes CASSLAMGVEETQYF.

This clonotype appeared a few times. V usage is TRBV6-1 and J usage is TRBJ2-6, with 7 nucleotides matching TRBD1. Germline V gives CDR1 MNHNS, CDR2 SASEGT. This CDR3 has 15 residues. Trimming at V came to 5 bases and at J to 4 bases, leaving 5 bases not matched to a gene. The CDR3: CASSTRGYGANVLTF. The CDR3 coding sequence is TGTGCCAGCAGTACCAGGGGGTACGGGGCCAACGTCCTGACTTTC.

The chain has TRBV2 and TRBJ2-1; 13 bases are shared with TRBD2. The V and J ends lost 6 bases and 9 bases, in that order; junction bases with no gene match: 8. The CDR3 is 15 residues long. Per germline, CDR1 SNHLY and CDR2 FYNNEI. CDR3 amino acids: CASSRTSGSYGEQFF. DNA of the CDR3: TGTGCCAGCAGCCGGACTAGCGGGAGTTATGGTGAGCAGTTCTTC.

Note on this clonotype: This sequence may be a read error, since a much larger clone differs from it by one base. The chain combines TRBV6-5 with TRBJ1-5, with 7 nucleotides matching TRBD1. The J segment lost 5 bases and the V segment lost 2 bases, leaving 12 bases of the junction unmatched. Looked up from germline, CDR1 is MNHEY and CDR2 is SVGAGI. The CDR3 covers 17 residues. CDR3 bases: TGTGCCAGCAGTTACCCCTTAGGGGGGACAGCAGATCAGCCCCAGCATTTT. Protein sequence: CASSYPLGGTADQPQHF.

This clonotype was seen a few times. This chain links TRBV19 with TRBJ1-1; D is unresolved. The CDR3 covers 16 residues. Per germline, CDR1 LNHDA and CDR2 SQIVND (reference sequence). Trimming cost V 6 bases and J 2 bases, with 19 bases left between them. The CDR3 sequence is CASRLNPAGHNTEAFF. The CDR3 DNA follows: TGTGCCAGTAGGTTGAATCCGGCCGGGCATAACACTGAAGCTTTCTTT.

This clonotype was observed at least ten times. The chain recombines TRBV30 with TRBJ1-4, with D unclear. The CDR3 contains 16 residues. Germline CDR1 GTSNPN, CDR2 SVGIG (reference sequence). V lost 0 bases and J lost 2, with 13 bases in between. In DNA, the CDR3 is TGTGCCTGGAGTGTAAGGTCGGCCTGGACTAATGAAAAACTGTTTTTT. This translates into CAWSVRSAWTNEKLFF. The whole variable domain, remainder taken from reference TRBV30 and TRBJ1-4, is SQTIHQWPATLVQPVGSPLSLECTVEGTSNPNLYWYRQAAGRGLQLLFYSVGIGQISSEVPQNLSASRPQDRQFILSSKKLLLSDSGFYLCAWSVRSAWTNEKLFFGSGTQLSVL.

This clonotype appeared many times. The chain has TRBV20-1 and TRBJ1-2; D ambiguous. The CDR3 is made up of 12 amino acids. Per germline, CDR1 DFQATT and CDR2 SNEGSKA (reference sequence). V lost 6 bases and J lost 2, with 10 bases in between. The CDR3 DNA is TGCAGTGCGACGGACGGCAACTATGGCTACACCTTC. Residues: CSATDGNYGYTF.

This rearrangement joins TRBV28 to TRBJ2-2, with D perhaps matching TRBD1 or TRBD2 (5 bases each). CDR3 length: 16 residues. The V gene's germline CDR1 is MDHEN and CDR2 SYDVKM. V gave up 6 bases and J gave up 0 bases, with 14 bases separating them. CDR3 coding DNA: TGTGCCAGCAGCCTGGGGGAGTCTACGAACACCGGGGAGCTGTTTTTT. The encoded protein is CASSLGESTNTGELFF.

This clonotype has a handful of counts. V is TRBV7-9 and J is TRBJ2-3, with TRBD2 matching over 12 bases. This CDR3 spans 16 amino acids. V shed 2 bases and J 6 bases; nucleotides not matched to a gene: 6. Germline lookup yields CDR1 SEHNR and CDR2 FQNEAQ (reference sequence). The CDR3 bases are TGTGCCAGCAGCTTATTACTAGCGGGAGGTTCGGATACGCAGTATTTT. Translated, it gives CASSLLLAGGSDTQYF.

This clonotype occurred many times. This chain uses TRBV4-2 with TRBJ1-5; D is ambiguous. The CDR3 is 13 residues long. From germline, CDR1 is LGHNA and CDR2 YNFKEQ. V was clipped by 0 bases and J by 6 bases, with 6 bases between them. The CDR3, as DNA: TGTGCCAGCAGCCAAGATCAGTTTCAGCCCCAGCATTTT. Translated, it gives CASSQDQFQPQHF.

CDR3 sequence: CASSMPPDIGQGATSFYGYTF. In DNA form, the CDR3 reads TGTGCCAGCAGCATGCCACCAGATATAGGACAGGGGGCCACTTCCTTCTATGGCTACACCTTC. The rearrangement joins TRBV11-2 to TRBJ1-2, with 11 positions matching TRBD1. Trimming cost V 5 bases and J 4 bases; bases outside gene matches: 24. The CDR3 length is 21 residues. The germline CDR1 and CDR2 sequences are SGHAT and FQNNGV.

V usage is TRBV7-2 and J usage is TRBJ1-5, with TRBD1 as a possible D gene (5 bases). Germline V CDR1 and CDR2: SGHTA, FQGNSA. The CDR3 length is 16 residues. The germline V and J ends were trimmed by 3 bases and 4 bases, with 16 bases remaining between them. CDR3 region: CASSFAWGLSNQPQHF. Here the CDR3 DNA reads TGTGCCAGCAGCTTCGCCTGGGGACTGTCTAATCAGCCCCAGCATTTT.

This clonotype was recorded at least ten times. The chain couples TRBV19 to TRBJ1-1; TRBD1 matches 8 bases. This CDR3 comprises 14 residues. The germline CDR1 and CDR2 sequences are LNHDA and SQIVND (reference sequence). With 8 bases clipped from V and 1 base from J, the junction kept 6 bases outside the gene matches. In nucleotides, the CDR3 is TGTGCCAGTCAAAAGACAGGGGCGAACACTGAAGCTTTCTTT. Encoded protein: CASQKTGANTEAFF.

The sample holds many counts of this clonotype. The CDR3 bases are TGTGCCAGCAGCTTAGAAGGCCTTGACTATGGCTACACCTTC. It yields the protein CASSLEGLDYGYTF. The rearrangement links TRBV7-2 to TRBJ1-2, with no clear D. The CDR3 runs 14 residues. Germline V gene data show CDR1 as SGHTA and CDR2 as FQGNSA. The V and J ends lost 1 base and 3 bases respectively, with 9 bases between them.

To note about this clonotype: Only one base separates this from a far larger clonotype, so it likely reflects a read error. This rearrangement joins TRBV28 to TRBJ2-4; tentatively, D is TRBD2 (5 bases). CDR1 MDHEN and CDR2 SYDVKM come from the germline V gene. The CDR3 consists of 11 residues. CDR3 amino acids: CASIGDNERFF. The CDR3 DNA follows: TGTGCCAGCATAGGCGACAATGAGCGGTTCTTC.

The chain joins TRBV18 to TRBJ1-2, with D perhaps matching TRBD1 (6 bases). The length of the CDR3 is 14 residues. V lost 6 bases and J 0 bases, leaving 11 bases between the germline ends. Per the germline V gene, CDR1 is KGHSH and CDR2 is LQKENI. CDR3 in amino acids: CASSPGGTNYGYTF. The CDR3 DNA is TGTGCCAGCTCCCCGGGGGGCACTAACTATGGCTACACCTTC.

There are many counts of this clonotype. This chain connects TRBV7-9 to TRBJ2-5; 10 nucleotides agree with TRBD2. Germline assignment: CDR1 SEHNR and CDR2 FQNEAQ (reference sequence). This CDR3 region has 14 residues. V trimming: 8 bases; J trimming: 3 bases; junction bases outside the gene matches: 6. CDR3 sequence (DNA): TGTGCCAGCCAGTCAGGACTAGCGGAAGAGACCCAGTACTTC. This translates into CASQSGLAEETQYF.